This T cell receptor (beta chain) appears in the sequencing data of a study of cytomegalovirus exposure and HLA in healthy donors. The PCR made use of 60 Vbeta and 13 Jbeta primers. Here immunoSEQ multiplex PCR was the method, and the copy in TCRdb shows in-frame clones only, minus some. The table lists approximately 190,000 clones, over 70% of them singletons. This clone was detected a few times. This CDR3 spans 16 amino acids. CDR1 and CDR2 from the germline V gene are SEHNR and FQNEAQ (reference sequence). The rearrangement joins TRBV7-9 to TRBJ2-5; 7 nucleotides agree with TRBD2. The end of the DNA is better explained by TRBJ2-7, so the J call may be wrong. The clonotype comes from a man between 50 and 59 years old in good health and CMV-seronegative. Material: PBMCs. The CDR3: CASSLEGPYRGDEQYF. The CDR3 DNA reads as TGTGCCAGCAGCTTAGAGGGGCCCTACCGGGGGGACGAGCAGTACTTC.